The 25 T cell receptor beta chains presented below share a single source sample, sequenced in a study of cytomegalovirus exposure and HLA in healthy donors. The assay was immunoSEQ multiplex PCR, and TCRdb's table has in-frame clones only and misses some. The sample records around 56,000 clones, about 92% being singletons. Sequencing was done on a sample of PBMCs. These receptors all come from a woman aged 18-29 years in good health and CMV-seropositive.

This chain links TRBV5-6 with TRBJ1-1; D is undetermined. Trimming took 4 bases from V and 2 from J, leaving 18 bases between them. Germline-derived CDR1 and CDR2 are SGHDT and YYEEEE. The CDR3 runs 16 residues. CDR3: CASSRRLIKVNTEAFF. For the CDR3, the DNA is TGTGCCAGCAGCCGCAGACTTATAAAGGTTAACACTGAAGCTTTCTTT.

This rearrangement joins TRBV11-2 to TRBJ1-3; no reliable D call. This CDR3 contains 16 residues. The V and J ends lost 0 bases and 0 bases respectively, with 9 bases between them. Germline V gene lookup returns CDR1 SGHAT and CDR2 FQNNGV. CDR3 sequence reads: CASSLDRTSSGNTIYF. The CDR3 DNA is TGTGCCAGCAGCTTAGATCGTACCAGCTCTGGAAACACCATATATTTT.

The chain combines TRBV11-1 with TRBJ1-4; 9 bases line up with TRBD1. V gave up 5 bases and J gave up 0 bases; unmatched junction bases: 4. The CDR3 runs to 16 residues. CDR1 and CDR2 (germline): SGHAT, FQDESV (reference sequence). The CDR3 loop reads CASSQDRGSTNEKLFF. The CDR3 DNA reads TGTGCCAGCAGCCAGGACAGGGGATCAACTAATGAAAAACTGTTTTTT.

The V and J genes are TRBV30 and TRBJ2-5; 8 positions agree with TRBD2. The V gene end was trimmed by 5 bases and the J gene end by 10 bases; junction bases not matched to a gene: 6. The CDR3 totals 11 residues. The V gene's germline CDR1 is GTSNPN and CDR2 SVGIG (reference sequence). This CDR3 is CAWGGTSGQYF. For the CDR3, the DNA is TGTGCCTGGGGAGGAACTAGCGGCCAGTACTTC.

The chain is built from TRBV7-9 and TRBJ1-2; 7 bases agree with TRBD1. Germline assignment: CDR1 SEHNR and CDR2 FQNEAQ (reference sequence). There are 14 residues in the CDR3. After removal of 1 base from V and 8 bases from J, the junction contained 7 bases not matched to a gene. As DNA, the CDR3 is TGTGCCAGCAGCTTAGAAGTGGCACAGGGGGGCTACACCTTC. This encodes CASSLEVAQGGYTF.

The chain employs TRBV4-3 and TRBJ1-2, with D maybe TRBD1 (5 bases). CDR1 LGHNA and CDR2 YSLEER come from the germline V gene. This CDR3 contains 13 residues. Trimming pared 0 bases from V and 7 bases from J, leaving 9 bases between. CDR3 sequence: CASSQDGQGGYTF. For the CDR3, the DNA is TGCGCCAGCAGCCAAGATGGGCAGGGTGGCTACACCTTC.

J is TRBJ1-1 and V is TRBV5-5; no reliable D call. Trimming took off 1 base at V and 0 bases at J, with 7 bases between the two ends. The CDR3 sequence is 14 residues long. The germline V gene encodes CDR1 SGHKS and CDR2 YYEKEE (reference sequence). The CDR3: CASSLREVNTEAFF. DNA for the CDR3: TGTGCCAGCAGCTTGAGGGAGGTGAACACTGAAGCTTTCTTT. Filled out from reference TRBV5-5 and TRBJ1-1, the complete variable domain reads DAGVTQSPTHLIKTRGQQVTLRCSPISGHKSVSWYQQVLGQGPQFIFQYYEKEERGRGNFPDRFSARQFPNYSSELNVNALLLGDSALYLCASSLREVNTEAFFGQGTRLTVV.

The rearrangement links TRBV7-7 to TRBJ2-2, with D perhaps TRBD1 (5 bases). Germline V lookup: CDR1 SSHAT, CDR2 FNYEAQ (reference sequence). The CDR3 is 12 residues long. The V end lost 5 bases, the J end lost 8 bases, and 9 bases lay between the germline ends. CDR3 bases: TGTGCCAGCAGCCAATGGACAGGGGAGCTGTTTTTT. This translates into CASSQWTGELFF.

The rearrangement uses TRBV9 and TRBJ2-7, with D tentatively TRBD2 (7 bases). From germline, CDR1 is SGDLS and CDR2 YYNGEE. Trimming took off 0 bases at V and 7 bases at J, with 14 bases between the two ends. The CDR3 is 14 amino acids. CDR3 in DNA: TGTGCCAGCAGCGTAGGGGAGGGCCAGGGGGAGCAGTACTTC. Amino acid sequence: CASSVGEGQGEQYF.

The chain joins TRBV7-3 to TRBJ2-5, with D possibly matching TRBD1 (6 bases). This CDR3 region has 15 residues. In germline, CDR1 is SGHTA, CDR2 FQGTGA. Trimming shortened V by 5 bases and J by 2 bases, and 15 bases separated the two germline ends. CDR3 sequence reads: CASSPRQGLQETQYF. DNA for the CDR3: TGTGCCAGCAGCCCCCGGCAGGGGCTTCAAGAGACCCAGTACTTC.

This sequence joins TRBV6-5 and TRBJ2-1, with TRBD1 matching 7 bases. This CDR3 has 15 residues. The ends lost 5 bases at V and 4 bases at J; junction bases unmatched: 8. The germline CDR1 and CDR2 sequences are MNHEY and SVGAGI. The CDR3 sequence: CASSHRGGLYNEQFF. CDR3 bases: TGTGCCAGCAGTCACCGAGGGGGCTTGTACAATGAGCAGTTCTTC.

This chain connects TRBV7-2 to TRBJ1-2; 7 bases map to TRBD1. V lost 4 bases and J lost 14; bases outside the gene matches: 10. This CDR3 region has 12 residues. In germline, CDR1 is SGHTA, CDR2 FQGNSA. The CDR3 coding sequence is TGTGCCAGCAGCTACGACAGGGAAAGAAAGACCTTC. It specifies CASSYDRERKTF.

On this clone itself: A junction end diverges from the germline sequence, so it may reflect a read error. V usage is TRBV2 and J usage is TRBJ1-5, with a possible D match to TRBD1 (5 bases). The CDR3 has 16 residues. CDR1 is SNHLY and CDR2 is FYNNEI in the germline V gene. In nucleotides, the CDR3 is TGTGCCAGCAGTGGGTCTTTCGCGGGGCGCAACCAGCCCCAGCATTTT. Translation: CASSGSFAGRNQPQHF.

This chain joins TRBV11-2 and TRBJ2-7, with D maybe TRBD1 (6 bases). Germline CDR1 is SGHAT and CDR2 is FQNNGV. This CDR3 has 15 amino acids. V was shortened by 3 bases and J by 1 base, with 13 bases between the two germline ends. The CDR3 DNA sequence: TGTGCCAGCAGCTTCGAGACAGGTCGTTCCTACGAGCAGTACTTC. Translated, it gives CASSFETGRSYEQYF.

The rearrangement uses TRBV2 and TRBJ2-1; tentative D call: TRBD2 (5 bases). The germline gives CDR1 SNHLY, CDR2 FYNNEI. This CDR3 has 22 amino acids. With 2 bases removed from V and 0 bases from J, the gap between germline ends came to 29 bases. This CDR3 reads CASSESTSGKGPSSGSYNEQFF. CDR3 nucleotide sequence: TGTGCCAGCAGTGAATCGACGTCCGGGAAGGGTCCCTCAAGTGGCTCCTACAATGAGCAGTTCTTC.

The chain recombines TRBV10-1 with TRBJ2-3, with D possibly matching TRBD2 (5 bases). V was shortened by 4 bases and J by 4 bases, with 18 bases between the two germline ends. The CDR3 is 16 amino acids. CDR1 is WNHNN, CDR2 SYGVQD, per germline (reference sequence). The CDR3 protein is CASSGGLEGGADTQYF. The CDR3 DNA reads TGCGCCAGCAGTGGTGGACTTGAAGGAGGAGCAGATACGCAGTATTTT.

This clone was recorded only once. The chain couples TRBV4-1 to TRBJ1-6; the D gene is possibly TRBD1 (6 bases). Trimming took 1 base from V and 9 from J, leaving 16 bases between them. This CDR3 has 16 residues. Germline assignment: CDR1 MGHRA and CDR2 YSYEKL. CDR3 in DNA: TGCGCCAGCAGCCAAGGAAAACAGGGCCCCGGTTCACCCCTCCACTTT. Amino acids: CASSQGKQGPGSPLHF.

This chain uses TRBV7-9 with TRBJ1-1; 7 nucleotides align to TRBD1. This CDR3 comprises 18 residues. The V gene end was trimmed by 1 base and the J gene end by 1 base; junction bases not matched to a gene: 12. Germline-derived CDR1 and CDR2 are SEHNR and FQNEAQ (reference sequence). CDR3 bases: TGTGCCAGCAGCTTAGAAGGGGGCAGGGGAGTAGGGAACACTGAAGCTTTCTTT. Residues: CASSLEGGRGVGNTEAFF.

This chain uses TRBV29-1 with TRBJ2-5; 11 nucleotides agree with TRBD2. The CDR3 runs to 14 residues. The V gene's germline CDR1 is SQVTM and CDR2 ANQGSEA. The V gene end was trimmed by 7 bases and the J gene end by 9 bases; junction bases not matched to a gene: 13. Written as DNA, the CDR3 is TGCAGCGCTCCGGGGACTAGCGGCTTCGGGGCCCAGTACTTC. As protein: CSAPGTSGFGAQYF.

The chain has TRBV7-7 and TRBJ2-5, with 7 bases that match TRBD1. The CDR3 totals 15 residues. V shed 1 base, J shed 5 bases, and the junction held 7 bases outside the gene matches. Germline-derived CDR1 and CDR2 are SSHAT and FNYEAQ (reference sequence). The CDR3 region has the DNA TGTGCCAGCAGCTTAGGACAGGGCCGTTCGGAGACCCAGTACTTC. Protein product: CASSLGQGRSETQYF.

The chain joins TRBV6-1 to TRBJ1-2; tentatively, D is TRBD1 (6 bases). Germline V gene sequence: CDR1 MNHNS, CDR2 SASEGT. V gave up 4 bases and J gave up 6 bases, with 15 bases separating them. This CDR3 spans 14 amino acids. The CDR3 spells CASSGREQGHGYTF. The CDR3 DNA is TGTGCCAGCAGTGGACGTGAGCAGGGGCATGGCTACACCTTC.

The J gene is TRBJ2-7, the V gene TRBV16, with D uncertain. The CDR3 spans 14 residues. Per the germline V gene, CDR1 is KGHSY and CDR2 is FQNENV. V was cut by 5 bases and J by 6 bases, with 17 bases left in between. The CDR3 protein is CASSSIAANREQYF. DNA for the CDR3: TGTGCCAGCAGCTCTATCGCGGCCAATCGCGAGCAGTACTTC.

V is TRBV30 and J is TRBJ1-2; 9 nucleotides match TRBD1. Germline assignment: CDR1 GTSNPN and CDR2 SVGIG (reference sequence). The CDR3 contains 14 residues. The V gene end was trimmed by 2 bases and the J gene end by 4 bases; junction bases not matched to a gene: 5. CDR3 DNA sequence: TGTGCCTGGAGTCCGGACAGGGGAACCTATGGCTACACCTTC. Translated, it gives CAWSPDRGTYGYTF. The complete variable domain, with remaining parts taken from reference TRBV30 and TRBJ1-2, reads SQTIHQWPATLVQPVGSPLSLECTVEGTSNPNLYWYRQAAGRGLQLLFYSVGIGQISSEVPQNLSASRPQDRQFILSSKKLLLSDSGFYLCAWSPDRGTYGYTFGSGTRLTVV.

The chain recombines TRBV19 with TRBJ1-4, with TRBD1 matching 9 bases. CDR3 length: 15 amino acids. The V and J ends lost 6 bases and 2 bases, in that order; junction bases with no gene match: 4. Germline-derived CDR1 and CDR2 are LNHDA and SQIVND (reference sequence). CDR3 bases: TGTGCCAGTAGACGCGGACAGGGGACTAATGAAAAACTGTTTTTT. This translates into CASRRGQGTNEKLFF.

V gene TRBV10-3 combines with J gene TRBJ2-1, with 7 bases lining up with TRBD2. Germline lookup yields CDR1 ENHRY and CDR2 SYGVKD. The CDR3 is 14 residues long. V gave up 0 bases and J gave up 12 bases; unmatched junction bases: 8. For the CDR3, the DNA is TGTGCCATCAGTGAGTCGATCAGTTCGGGGGGGCAGTTCTTC. It translates to CAISESISSGGQFF.